This TCR beta chain was obtained from a study of T-cell memory formation after mild COVID-19 (dated by TCRdb to the early 2020s). As for the study more broadly: Most TCR sequence clusters were specific to one of the two donors. Longitudinal TCRalpha and TCRbeta repertoire sequencing tracked T-cell clones expanding and contracting after mild COVID-19 in a couple of donors. Two young, previously healthy adult volunteers, one female and one male, were included in the cohort. Overall results and qualifications from the work: SARS-CoV-2 specificity was not confirmed for the second-wave clones peaking on day 37. The detection of some responding clones in pre-infection memory suggests that pre-existing cross-reactive memory T cells joined the SARS-CoV-2 response. Balanced CD4/CD8 phenotypes were observed for clones contracting from day 15 to 85, whereas a bias towards CD4+ was observed for a second wave of clones expanding from day 15 to 37. Contracting CD4+ clones were located mainly in the CM and EM memory subsets, whereas CD8+ clones were found to be enriched in EMRA. Only a couple of mild cases were covered in the study, and larger cohorts including severe cases with pre-infection samples were considered necessary.

TCRdb records Illumina NovaSeq 6000 as the sequencer. cDNA libraries for TCRalpha and TCRbeta were prepared by 5'RACE using constant-segment primers, with sample barcodes and unique molecular identifiers added. RNA was extracted from every sample with Trizol reagent. The libraries were amplified in two PCR steps, and the second step added a second sample barcode and Illumina TruSeq adapters. Sequencing of the libraries was done on an Illumina NovaSeq, producing 2 x 150 bp paired-end reads. The study's processing was this. Demultiplexing of reads and collapsing into UMI-guided consensus sequences were performed with migec v1.2.7. Using mixcr v2.1.11, UMI consensuses were aligned to TRA and TRB V and J templates and then assembled into clonotypes. A clonotype was counted as expanded or contracted only if both edgeR and NoisET called the change significant, with noise models trained on biological replicates. For edgeR calls, a false discovery rate-adjusted p below 0.01 and a log2 fold-change threshold of 1 were applied. As an exploratory analysis of dynamics, max-normalized trajectories of the 1000 most abundant clonotypes were examined by PCA with hierarchical clustering. Separately sequenced CD4+ and CD8+ repertoires were used to assign the CD4 or CD8 phenotype of responding clones. TCRdb trimmed the raw reads at Q25, called clones with MiXCR and kept productive beta chains. Here each entry gathers all rows of one CDR3 protein and keeps the most common genes and DNA. The V and J calls and clone size come from TCRdb's table, not from the authors' own analysis. The sample table records 120,000 or so distinct CDR3 sequences; around 15% of these occur just once. The ten largest clones add up to about 5.2% of the sample.

Ficoll-Paque density gradient centrifugation was used to isolate PBMCs. V is pared back by 6 bases and J by 6 bases, with 12 bases lying between the germline termini. Via the germline V gene, CDR1 is SNHLY and CDR2 FYNNEI. The CDR3 measures 12 amino acids from cysteine to phenylalanine. Left in the record is the CDR3 DNA by itself, 36 bases read in frame from the first base. As for this clonotype: Its antigen is unknown. Base qualities are missing; no much larger clone stands one base away.

This chain is built from TRBV2 and TRBJ2-7; the D gene cannot be resolved reliably. The specimen was PBMCs or a T cell subset sorted from them (not recorded which). This clonotype was obtained from a man between 18 and 29 years old who had mild COVID-19 (a few samples of this study predate the infection). The sample titles of this study are shuffled in the database, so cell type and time point are left out; the donor was told from shared clones. In nucleotides, the sequence is TGTGCCAGCAGGCCCTATACATCCGAGCAGTACTTC. This translates into CASRPYTSEQYF. Joined to the reference TRBV2 and TRBJ2-7 proteins, this CDR3 gives the full variable domain: EPEVTQTPSHQVTQMGQEVILRCVPISNHLYFYWYRQILGQKVEFLVSFYNNEISEKSEIFDDQFSVERPDGSNFTLKIRSTKLEDSAMYFCASRPYTSEQYFGPGTRLTVT.